The entry below gives a single TCR beta chain sequence along with its context. A much bigger clone sits one base away, suggesting this may be a read error. These data belong to a study of T-cell reconstitution after alpha-beta-depleted transplantation in children. CDR1 SEHNR and CDR2 FQNEAQ come from the germline V gene (reference sequence). Trimming cost V 3 bases and J 9 bases, with 8 bases left between them. The length of the CDR3 is 11 residues. TCRbeta library construction was performed incorporating unique molecular identifiers. Each CDR3 protein is one row after TCRdb ran MiXCR on the PCR reads. The sample carries 100,000 to 120,000 distinct CDR3 sequences, about 9.4% recorded once.

The chain uses TRBV7-9 and TRBJ1-2; D unresolved. Source: PBMCs from the stem cell graft donor, taken from the stem cell graft. The clonotype comes from a human donor who donated a stem cell graft to a child with acute lymphoblastic leukemia. CDR3 nucleotides: TGTGCCAGCAGCTTGAGGGCGCGCTACACCTTC. This gives the protein CASSLRARYTF.